The rows below give T cell receptor beta chains drawn from one sample of a study of breast tumors, draining lymph nodes, adjacent tissues. TCRdb redid the calling of the multiplex PCR reads with MiXCR, one entry per CDR3 protein. The table has about 14,000 distinct CDR3 sequences, 50% to 70% seen once. The sample was tumor-adjacent breast tissue. The receptor source for this set is a female donor with breast cancer. Some clones in this sample may be carry-over from other donors' samples. Each CDR3 is given with its conserved first and last residue. A D gene is named only where the DNA matches it firmly. The size of a clone is reported for some rows only, either as once, few or many, or as a class for expanded clones.

clone_size	d_call	v_call	j_call	cdr3_aa	cdr3_nt
-	-	TRBV10-3	TRBJ2-7	CAISPDYEQYF	TGTGCCATCAGTCCAGACTACGAGCAGTACTTC
medium-sized	TRBD2	TRBV10-1	TRBJ2-3	CASSEGRVAGGRTDTQYF	TGCGCCAGCAGTGAGGGGAGGGTAGCGGGAGGTCGAACAGATACGCAGTATTTT
many	TRBD1	TRBV5-8	TRBJ1-2	CASSLPGQGYGYTF	TGTGCCAGCAGCCTCCCGGGACAGGGCTATGGCTACACCTTC
once	TRBD1	TRBV11-2	TRBJ1-2	CASSLGTGDGYTF	TGTGCCAGCAGCTTAGGGACAGGGGACGGCTACACCTTC
-	-	TRBV2	TRBJ1-3	CASSGGTTEKLLYF	TGTGCCAGCAGTGGGGGGACTACTGAAAAACTGTTATATTTT
-	-	TRBV7-6	TRBJ2-7	CASSLFLFGEQYF	TGTGCCAGCAGCTTATTTCTCTTCGGCGAGCAGTACTTC
-	TRBD2	TRBV7-8	TRBJ2-3	CASSYGGLAGGRTDTQYF	TGTGCCAGCAGCTATGGGGGGCTAGCGGGAGGTCGCACAGATACGCAGTATTTT
-	TRBD1	TRBV29-1	TRBJ1-2	CSVRDRGYYGYTF	TGCAGCGTAAGAGACAGGGGGTACTATGGCTACACCTTC
-	TRBD2	TRBV15	TRBJ2-7	CATSSGEAGDEQYF	TGTGCCACCAGCAGTGGGGAAGCGGGGGACGAGCAGTACTTC
-	-	TRBV7-2	TRBJ1-2	CASSLSGTSNYGYTF	TGTGCCAGCAGCTTAAGTGGGACGTCTAACTATGGCTACACCTTC
medium-sized	TRBD1	TRBV9	TRBJ2-2	CASSVDDRVGELFF	TGTGCCAGCAGCGTAGACGACAGGGTCGGGGAGCTGTTTTTT
many	-	TRBV25-1	TRBJ1-1	CASKAGDTEAFF	TGTGCCAGCAAGGCTGGGGACACTGAAGCTTTCTTT
-	-	TRBV10-3	TRBJ1-1	CAISEWDQENTEAFF	TGTGCCATCAGTGAGTGGGATCAGGAGAACACTGAAGCTTTCTTT
once	-	TRBV20-1	TRBJ1-2	CSAPTGYGYTF	TGCAGTGCCCCGACGGGCTATGGCTACACCTTC
many	-	TRBV5-5	TRBJ2-5	CASASEGRGSVETQYF	TGTGCCAGCGCCTCCGAGGGAAGGGGGTCCGTAGAGACCCAGTACTTC
-	-	TRBV7-3	TRBJ1-6	CASSDGQRGRNSPLHF	TGTGCCAGCAGCGATGGCCAGAGAGGGCGTAATTCACCCCTCCACTTT
-	TRBD2	TRBV2	TRBJ2-3	CAAGTRDTQYF	TGTGCCGCAGGGACTAGGGATACGCAGTATTTT
once	TRBD1	TRBV9	TRBJ2-7	CASSVRSGQGFHEQYF	TGTGCCAGCAGCGTCCGATCTGGACAGGGGTTCCACGAGCAGTACTTC
-	-	TRBV7-3	TRBJ2-1	CASSLASTSGNEQFF	TGTGCCAGCAGCTTAGCTAGCACCTCTGGCAATGAGCAGTTCTTC
many	-	TRBV20-1	TRBJ2-6	CSAVRASGANVLTF	TGCAGTGCCGTAAGGGCCTCTGGGGCCAACGTCCTGACTTTC
many	-	TRBV3-1	TRBJ2-7	CASSGGLSYEQYF	TGTGCCAGCAGCGGAGGACTGAGCTACGAGCAGTACTTC
medium-sized	-	TRBV11-2	TRBJ2-7	CASSLGFPGLDYEQYF	TGTGCCAGCAGCTTAGGCTTTCCGGGTCTAGACTACGAGCAGTACTTC
few	TRBD2	TRBV4-3	TRBJ2-3	CASSQDVAGGTDTQYF	TGCGCCAGCAGCCAAGATGTAGCGGGAGGCACAGATACGCAGTATTTT
-	TRBD1	TRBV10-1	TRBJ2-7	CATSGTGTYEQYF	TGCGCCACCTCCGGGACAGGTACCTACGAGCAGTACTTC
-	TRBD2	TRBV5-1	TRBJ2-3	CASSLGLLAGAKGTDTQYF	TGCGCCAGCAGCTTGGGGCTCCTAGCGGGAGCTAAGGGCACAGATACGCAGTATTTT
-	TRBD2	TRBV2	TRBJ2-3	CASRGLAGVRDTQYF	TGTGCCAGCAGAGGACTAGCGGGAGTCAGGGATACGCAGTATTTT
-	-	TRBV14	TRBJ2-7	CASSLRRVGVYEQYF	TGTGCCAGCAGCCTCAGACGAGTAGGGGTTTACGAGCAGTACTTC
-	-	TRBV24-1	TRBJ2-1	CATSDFPYTNEQFF	TGTGCCACCAGTGATTTCCCCTATACAAATGAGCAGTTCTTC
-	TRBD2	TRBV5-1	TRBJ2-5	CASSIRTSGRALQETQYF	TGCGCCAGCAGCATTCGGACTAGCGGGAGGGCCCTACAAGAGACCCAGTACTTC
-	-	TRBV20-1	TRBJ2-7	CSAREEHEQYF	TGCAGTGCTAGGGAGGAACACGAGCAGTACTTC
many	TRBD1	TRBV7-3	TRBJ2-7	CASSLSGTATYEQYF	TGTGCCAGCAGCTTATCCGGGACAGCGACCTACGAGCAGTACTTC
-	TRBD2	TRBV3-1	TRBJ2-7	CASSQRPSGTSEQYF	TGTGCCAGCAGCCAAAGGCCTAGCGGGACGTCCGAGCAGTACTTC
-	TRBD1	TRBV7-9	TRBJ1-4	CASSSGTGGEKLFF	TGTGCCAGCAGCTCAGGGACAGGGGGAGAAAAACTGTTTTTT
few	-	TRBV20-1	TRBJ1-6	CSASKGATYNSPLHF	TGCAGTGCTAGTAAGGGAGCAACCTATAATTCACCCCTCCACTTT
many	-	TRBV6-1	TRBJ2-3	CASSETYTDTQYF	TGTGCCAGCAGCGAGACCTACACAGATACGCAGTATTTT
many	TRBD2	TRBV29-1	TRBJ2-4	CSVLGTSGLRGGAKNIQYF	TGCAGCGTCCTCGGGACTAGCGGCCTCCGGGGGGGAGCCAAAAACATTCAGTACTTC
-	-	TRBV7-9	TRBJ1-4	CASSLIESLNEKLFF	TGTGCCAGCAGCTTGATAGAGTCCCTTAATGAAAAACTGTTTTTT
medium-sized	-	TRBV5-1	TRBJ2-7	CASSFAPHGARDYEQYF	TGCGCCAGCAGCTTCGCCCCCCACGGCGCAAGGGACTACGAGCAGTACTTC
many	TRBD1	TRBV28	TRBJ2-7	CATSSPGTGSYEQYF	TGTGCCACCTCGAGTCCCGGGACAGGGAGCTACGAGCAGTACTTC
-	-	TRBV7-2	TRBJ2-3	CASSFLGHQTDTQYF	TGTGCCAGCAGCTTCCTGGGGCACCAGACAGATACGCAGTATTTT
-	-	TRBV12-3/TRBV12-4	TRBJ1-2	CASSLGGNGYTF	TGTGCCAGCAGTTTAGGGGGCAATGGCTACACCTTC
-	TRBD2	TRBV6-5	TRBJ2-3	CASSLGLAAPSTDTQYF	TGTGCCAGCAGTTTGGGACTAGCGGCTCCGAGCACAGATACGCAGTATTTT
-	-	TRBV7-6	TRBJ1-2	CASRARTDNYGYTF	TGTGCCAGCAGAGCTAGGACAGACAACTATGGCTACACCTTC
medium-sized	TRBD2	TRBV24-1	TRBJ2-1	CATSEKLAGGDEQFF	TGTGCCACCAGTGAGAAACTAGCGGGAGGTGATGAGCAGTTCTTC
once	TRBD1	TRBV19	TRBJ1-5	CASSSDRVRPQHF	TGTGCCAGTAGTTCGGACAGGGTCCGGCCCCAGCATTTT
-	-	TRBV20-1	TRBJ1-5	CSARVGRGPASNQPQHF	TGCAGTGCTAGAGTGGGCAGAGGTCCCGCTAGCAATCAGCCCCAGCATTTT
-	-	TRBV11-2	TRBJ1-2	CASSLGPVGGYTF	TGTGCCAGCAGCTTGGGACCAGTGGGCGGCTACACCTTC
few	-	TRBV24-1	TRBJ1-2	CATNNSGFPNYGYTF	TGTGCCACTAATAACTCGGGGTTTCCTAACTATGGCTACACCTTC
-	TRBD1	TRBV10-2	TRBJ1-5	CASSTQGAQGQPQHF	TGCGCCAGCAGTACACAGGGGGCGCAGGGTCAGCCCCAGCATTTT
-	TRBD1	TRBV29-1	TRBJ2-5	CSVPSHQGAETQYF	TGCAGCGTTCCTTCCCACCAGGGGGCAGAGACCCAGTACTTC
-	-	TRBV5-1	TRBJ2-1	CASSAYNEQFF	TGCGCCAGCAGCGCCTACAATGAGCAGTTCTTC
-	-	TRBV25-1	TRBJ2-1	CASSEWGYNEQFF	TGTGCCAGCAGTGAATGGGGGTACAATGAGCAGTTCTTC
few	-	TRBV3-1	TRBJ1-5	CASSQLNQPQHF	TGTGCCAGCAGCCAACTGAACCAGCCCCAGCATTTT
many	-	TRBV29-1	TRBJ1-1	CSVDGVSVTEAFF	TGCAGCGTTGATGGGGTCAGTGTCACTGAAGCTTTCTTT
many	TRBD1	TRBV4-3	TRBJ1-1	CASSHRQGRGEAFF	TGCGCCAGCAGCCATAGACAGGGACGGGGTGAAGCTTTCTTT